This T cell receptor beta chain was observed in a study of cytomegalovirus exposure and HLA in healthy donors. General observations from the study: The study designated some 180 TCR beta chains cytomegalovirus-associated.

PCR amplification relied on 60 Vbeta primers (plus 13 Jbeta primers). The repertoire was sequenced with immunoSEQ multiplex PCR; TCRdb's copy has only in-frame clones and lacks some. In the table there are about 140,000 clones, 70% to 85% of which are singletons. Worth noting for this clone: The antigen is unknown.

This CDR3 spans 13 amino acids. Germline assignment: CDR1 SNHLY and CDR2 FYNNEI. The V gene lost 5 bases and the J gene lost 7 bases, with 14 bases spanning the gap. The TCR sequence derives from a male donor in good health and CMV-seronegative. Material for sequencing was PBMCs. The rearrangement uses TRBV2 and TRBJ1-2; D might be TRBD1 (6 bases). The DNA of the CDR3 is TGTGCCAGCAGTACAGGGTTTGGTGCTGGCTACACCTTC. This encodes CASSTGFGAGYTF.